Shown below are 15 T cell receptor beta chains from a single sample sequenced in a study of CD8 T cells in Susac syndrome. When the RNA was reverse transcribed, random hexamers were used with an input of roughly 0.45 to 1 ug. TCRdb re-derived calls from the immunoSEQ multiplex PCR reads in MiXCR, one entry per CDR3 protein. The data contain around 200,000 distinct CDR3 sequences, nearly 97% of them singletons. Sequenced sample: CD4+ T cells from PBMCs. These receptors originate from a human donor with Susac syndrome.

The V call is TRBV6-5, the J call TRBJ2-2, with D possibly TRBD2 on 5 matching bases. Per germline, CDR1 MNHEY and CDR2 SVGAGI. The CDR3 spans 15 residues. The ends were cut back, 6 bases at V and 1 base at J, with 12 bases in the middle. As DNA, the CDR3 is TGTGCCAGCAGACCCGGGAAGCTGAACACCGGGGAGCTGTTTTTT. This gives the protein CASRPGKLNTGELFF.

This clonotype was observed a single time. The chain couples TRBV6-1 to TRBJ1-1; a weak D match, TRBD1 (5 bases). The V end lost 6 bases, the J end lost 0 bases, and 17 bases lay between the germline ends. Germline CDR1 is MNHNS and CDR2 is SASEGT. This CDR3 spans 16 amino acids. The CDR3 spells CASRGKVGTMNTEAFF. The CDR3 bases are TGTGCCAGCAGGGGAAAGGTTGGGACCATGAACACTGAAGCTTTCTTT.

The chain recombines TRBV12-3 or TRBV12-4 with TRBJ1-4; TRBD1 might be the D (6 bases). This CDR3 region has 14 residues. V shed 7 bases and J shed 8 bases, with 17 bases lying between them. The CDR3 loop is CASKPQGGYEKLFF. The CDR3 DNA sequence: TGTGCCAGCAAACCACAGGGTGGTTACGAAAAACTGTTTTTT.

This chain uses TRBV7-8 with TRBJ2-2; the D gene is possibly TRBD2 (6 bases). The V and J ends lost 1 base and 5 bases respectively, with 14 bases between them. The CDR3 contains 16 residues. Per germline, CDR1 SGHVS and CDR2 FQNEAQ. The CDR3 spells CASSLGRGAGTGELFF. The CDR3 nucleotides read TGTGCCAGCAGCTTAGGAAGAGGGGCGGGGACCGGGGAGCTGTTTTTT.

This chain uses TRBV5-1 with TRBJ2-1; TRBD2 might be the D (5 bases). V was clipped by 0 bases and J by 10 bases, with 17 bases between them. Germline V gene sequence: CDR1 SGHRS, CDR2 YFSETQ. CDR3 size: 15 residues. The CDR3 bases are TGCGCCAGCAGCTTGGAGGGAGTTGTAACTAAAGAGCAGTTCTTC. This codes for CASSLEGVVTKEQFF.

The chain couples TRBV19 to TRBJ2-7; the D gene could be TRBD1 or TRBD2 (5 bases each). V lost 7 bases and J 3 bases, leaving 16 bases between the germline ends. Per germline, CDR1 LNHDA and CDR2 SQIVND (reference sequence). The CDR3 length is 14 residues. The CDR3 loop reads CASTPGPANYEQYF. As DNA, the CDR3 is TGTGCCAGTACCCCGGGACCCGCTAACTACGAGCAGTACTTC. The variable domain in full, completed from reference TRBV19 and TRBJ2-7, reads DGGITQSPKYLFRKEGQNVTLSCEQNLNHDAMYWYRQDPGQGLRLIYYSQIVNDFQKGDIAEGYSVSREKKESFPLTVTSAQKNPTAFYLCASTPGPANYEQYFGPGTRLTVT.

The V call is TRBV15, the J call TRBJ1-2, with 8 bases aligning to TRBD1. Unmatched junction bases numbered 9, after V lost 0 bases and J lost 6 bases. The CDR3 has 16 amino acids. Germline CDR1 is LNHNV and CDR2 is YYDKDF (reference sequence). DNA of the CDR3: TGTGCCACCAGCAGAGATCGCGGACAGGGAGTAAATGGCTACACCTTC. It encodes CATSRDRGQGVNGYTF.

In its sample, this clonotype was seen once. The CDR3 sequence is CASGRTGVSNYGYTF. CDR3 sequence (DNA): TGTGCCAGCGGCCGTACGGGAGTATCCAACTATGGCTACACCTTC. The chain employs TRBV6-5 and TRBJ1-2, with D hard to call. The V end was cut by 8 bases, the J end by 2 bases, with 18 bases between. Germline values: CDR1 MNHEY, CDR2 SVGAGI. CDR3 size: 15 residues.

In this sample, this clonotype turned up once. The chain uses TRBV9 and TRBJ2-7; a weak D match, TRBD2 (7 bases). With 4 bases removed from V and 6 bases from J, the gap between germline ends came to 14 bases. The CDR3 has 13 residues. Per the germline V gene, CDR1 is SGDLS and CDR2 is YYNGEE. CDR3 DNA: TGTGCCAGCAGCCCGAAGGGGGGGCGCGAGCAGTACTTC. Its translation: CASSPKGGREQYF.

The CDR3 is CASSLRTSGGAGEQFF. For the CDR3, the DNA is TGTGCCAGCAGTCTCAGGACTAGCGGGGGGGCTGGTGAGCAGTTCTTC. This chain links TRBV12-3 or TRBV12-4 with TRBJ2-1, with 15 bases lining up with TRBD2. The CDR3 totals 16 residues. Trimming removed 5 bases from V and 9 bases from J; junction bases left unmatched: 8.

The rearrangement uses TRBV30 and TRBJ1-1; D unresolved. CDR1 GTSNPN and CDR2 SVGIG come from the germline V gene (reference sequence). V lost 0 bases, J lost 3 bases, and 8 bases lay in between. This CDR3 has 13 residues. The CDR3 nucleotides read TGTGCCTGGAGTGTCGTATTGGACACTGAAGCTTTCTTT. Translation gives CAWSVVLDTEAFF.

The chain uses TRBV20-1 and TRBJ2-2, with 8 bases lining up with TRBD2. This CDR3 is built from 16 residues. The V gene's germline CDR1 is DFQATT and CDR2 SNEGSKA (reference sequence). V was pared by 0 bases and J by 6 bases, with 9 bases of the junction left unmatched. The CDR3 bases are TGCAGTGCTAGAGACCAGAGGACTAGCCCGTCCGGGGAGCTGTTTTTT. This encodes CSARDQRTSPSGELFF.

The chain carries TRBV30 and TRBJ1-2, with 8 positions matching TRBD1. The junction had 10 bases not matched to a gene; V was cut back by 8 bases and J by 8 bases. The CDR3 contains 12 residues. Germline lookup yields CDR1 GTSNPN and CDR2 SVGIG (reference sequence). DNA for the CDR3: TGTGCCCGCGGACAGGGCATGGGAGGCTACACCTTC. It specifies CARGQGMGGYTF.

The chain links TRBV20-1 to TRBJ1-2; tentative D call: TRBD1 (5 bases). This CDR3 is 14 amino acids long. V dropped 3 bases and J dropped 3 bases, with 14 bases sitting between them. Germline V gives CDR1 DFQATT, CDR2 SNEGSKA (reference sequence). CDR3 amino acids: CSASRAQGDYGYTF. CDR3 bases: TGCAGTGCTAGTAGAGCGCAGGGTGACTATGGCTACACCTTC.

The chain joins TRBV11-2 to TRBJ2-1; TRBD2 matches at 8 bases. This CDR3 is 17 amino acids long. V shed 3 bases and J 2 bases; nucleotides not matched to a gene: 9. Germline V CDR1 and CDR2: SGHAT, FQNNGV. This CDR3 reads CASSFPPGGGTYNEQFF. The DNA for the CDR3 is TGTGCCAGCAGCTTTCCCCCCGGGGGGGGAACCTACAATGAGCAGTTCTTC.